This T cell receptor (beta chain) was recovered during a study of blood T cells in healthy people across ages. General observations from the study: Per million T cells, the diversity of TCR beta decreased roughly linearly as age advanced.

Healthy Caucasian individuals from Russia aged about 6 to 90 served as donors. Isolation of PBMCs gave at least 6.5 million cells per sample. Germline V gene sequence: CDR1 SEHNR, CDR2 FQNEAQ (reference sequence). This CDR3 region has 13 residues. V gave up 5 bases and J gave up 10 bases, with 15 bases separating them. Alongside a J-beta primer mix, a sample-barcoded 5' primer served in a second PCR lasting about 7 to 11 cycles. TCRdb passed the 5' RACE reads through MiXCR, listing each CDR3 protein once. This sample yields about 780,000 distinct CDR3 sequences, of which 60% to 80% are seen a single time; around a quarter belongs to the top ten. Comment on this clonotype: Its antigen is still unknown.

This rearrangement joins TRBV7-9 to TRBJ2-1; tentative D call: TRBD1 (5 bases). The sequence came from a man in his thirties or forties in good health. Sequenced sample: blood. CDR3 protein: CASSLKGPHEQFF. The CDR3 DNA reads TGTGCCAGCAGCCTCAAGGGGCCGCACGAGCAGTTCTTC.